This T cell receptor (beta chain) was sequenced for a study of control samples from healthy donors and cancer patients. Profiling relied on immunoSEQ multiplex PCR, and the TCRdb table lists in-frame clones only, not all of them. The sample lists about 100,000 clones, about 88% occurring once. The CDR3 is 15 residues long. Germline lookup yields CDR1 SGHAT and CDR2 FQNNGV. The junction had 7 bases not matched to a gene; V was cut back by 5 bases and J by 4 bases. Material for sequencing was blood. The chain employs TRBV11-2 and TRBJ2-3; 9 bases agree with TRBD1. The source is a woman aged 45-65 years in good health. The CDR3 loop reads CASSNPGTGPDTQYF. The CDR3 nucleotides are TGTGCCAGCAGCAATCCCGGGACAGGGCCAGATACGCAGTATTTT.